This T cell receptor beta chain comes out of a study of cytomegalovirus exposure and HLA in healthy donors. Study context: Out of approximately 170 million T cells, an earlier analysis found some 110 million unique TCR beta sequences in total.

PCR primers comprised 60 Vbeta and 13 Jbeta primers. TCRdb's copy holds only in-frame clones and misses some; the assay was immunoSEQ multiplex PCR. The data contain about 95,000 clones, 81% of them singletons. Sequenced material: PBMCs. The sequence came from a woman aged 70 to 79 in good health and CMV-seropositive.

CDR3 in DNA: TGCAGGGGGGACAGAAATACTGAAGCTTTCTTT. This sequence encodes CRGDRNTEAFF. The V gene is TRBV20-1, the J gene TRBJ1-1; TRBD1 agrees at 7 bases. Germline-derived CDR1 and CDR2 are DFQATT and SNEGSKA (reference sequence). The CDR3 is 11 residues long.